This TCR beta chain is from a study of CD8 T cells in ankylosing spondylitis. Study-level results: Made up of eight highly homologous variants, a TCR beta motif appeared characteristic of ankylosing spondylitis blood. Some of these motif variants have turned up before, in reports on reactive arthritis synovial fluid and blood.

TCRdb analysed the 5' RACE reads with MiXCR anew, one entry per CDR3 protein. This sample carries 250,000 or so distinct CDR3 sequences, roughly a quarter of them seen once, and the ten largest clones take more than 0.6%. This clonotype has only a few counts. Its specificity is unknown. Material for sequencing was blood, either unsorted or a sorted T cell fraction (not recorded which). This sequence originates from a male donor with ankylosing spondylitis or in good health (not recorded which).

The DNA of the CDR3 is TGTGCCAGCACGATGACTCCCGTGGGGTCCTACGAGCAGTACTTC. Its protein product is CASTMTPVGSYEQYF. The chain carries TRBV12-3 or TRBV12-4 and TRBJ2-7, with D unclear. This CDR3 region has 15 residues. Trimming cost V 7 bases and J 1 base, with 17 bases left between them.